The 8 T cell receptor beta chains in this list originate from one sample, sequenced in a study of T cell responses to AZD1222 COVID-19 vaccine. Sequencing was performed with immunoSEQ multiplex PCR; in TCRdb, only in-frame clones are kept and a portion is missing. The table lists 150,000 to 200,000 clones, around 91% of them singletons. Material: peripheral blood, obtained 28 days after the second AZD1222 dose. The receptors here all came from an adult who received the AZD1222 COVID-19 vaccine.

The gene calls are TRBV5-6 and TRBJ1-2, with D perhaps TRBD1 (6 bases). The ends were cut back, 2 bases at V and 4 bases at J, with 9 bases in the middle. CDR3 length equals 13 residues. The germline gives CDR1 SGHDT, CDR2 YYEEEE. CDR3 DNA: TGTGCCAGCAGCTTAGGGGGAAGCTATGGCTACACCTTC. This sequence encodes CASSLGGSYGYTF. The entire variable domain, with the rest obtained from reference TRBV5-6 and TRBJ1-2, is as follows: DAGVTQSPTHLIKTRGQQVTLRCSPKSGHDTVSWYQQALGQGPQFIFQYYEEEERQRGNFPDRFSGHQFPNYSSELNVNALLLGDSALYLCASSLGGSYGYTFGSGTRLTVV.

V gene TRBV6-5 combines with J gene TRBJ1-2; TRBD1 matches at 8 bases. In germline, CDR1 is MNHEY, CDR2 SVGAGI. Trimming took 4 bases from V and 5 from J; bases not matched to a gene: 12. The CDR3 loop spans 16 amino acids. DNA for the CDR3: TGTGCCAGCAGTTCGACTGCAGGGGGCGCGGGGTATGGCTACACCTTC. This gives the protein CASSSTAGGAGYGYTF.

Turning to this clone: The same CDR3 can be traced to other DNA sequences in this sample. The rearrangement joins TRBV6-5 to TRBJ2-7; the D gene is possibly TRBD2 (6 bases). The CDR3 runs to 15 residues. Trimming shortened V by 0 bases and J by 2 bases, and 11 bases separated the two germline ends. The V gene's germline CDR1 is MNHEY and CDR2 SVGAGI. The CDR3 nucleotides read TGTGCCAGCAGTTACTCGGGACTTGCAGCCTACGAGCAGTACTTC. Protein product: CASSYSGLAAYEQYF.

The chain joins TRBV9 to TRBJ2-3; D uncertain. This CDR3 has 14 residues. CDR1 and CDR2 (germline): SGDLS, YYNGEE. Trimming stripped 4 bases from V and 6 bases from J, with 15 bases between. CDR3 amino acids: CASSSQSLSDTQYF. The DNA of the CDR3 is TGTGCCAGCAGCTCCCAAAGTTTATCGGATACGCAGTATTTT.

The chain uses TRBV7-2 and TRBJ2-7; TRBD1 agrees at 7 bases. This CDR3 spans 15 amino acids. Germline loops: CDR1 SGHTA, CDR2 FQGNSA. V shed 0 bases and J 0 bases; nucleotides not matched to a gene: 2. The CDR3 sequence: CASSLAGQDSYEQYF. CDR3 coding DNA: TGTGCCAGCAGCTTAGCTGGACAGGACTCCTACGAGCAGTACTTC.

This clone occurred once. The chain recombines TRBV30 with TRBJ1-1; TRBD1 matches at 8 bases. The CDR3 is 12 residues long. Germline assignment: CDR1 GTSNPN and CDR2 SVGIG (reference sequence). The junction had 13 bases not matched to a gene; V was cut back by 8 bases and J by 11 bases. In DNA, the CDR3 is TGTGCCGGAGCTCCCCAGGGGGCAGGGGCTTTCTTT. It translates to CAGAPQGAGAFF.

This clone was found a few times. The V and J genes are TRBV2 and TRBJ1-2; D is perhaps TRBD1 (6 bases). Trimming cost V 4 bases and J 8 bases, with 11 bases left between them. This CDR3 has 12 amino acids. The germline CDR1 and CDR2 sequences are SNHLY and FYNNEI. The CDR3 bases are TGTGCCAGCAGTGCCGGGGGGCCCGGCTACACCTTC. This encodes CASSAGGPGYTF.

The V call is TRBV7-2, the J call TRBJ2-5; the match to TRBD2 covers 10 bases. Unmatched junction bases numbered 4, after V lost 1 base and J lost 2 bases. The CDR3 is made up of 16 amino acids. Germline V gene lookup returns CDR1 SGHTA and CDR2 FQGNSA. DNA of the CDR3: TGTGCCAGCAGCTTAGAAAGCGGGAGGGTACAAGAGACCCAGTACTTC. This codes for CASSLESGRVQETQYF.